This is a list of T cell receptor beta chains from one sample in a study of blood T cell repertoires in COVID-19. Only in-frame clones appear in the TCRdb table, and some are missing; sequencing was by immunoSEQ multiplex PCR. The sample lists about 250,000 clones, 70% to 90% seen once, with approximately 5.1% in the top ten. The sequencing sample was made of peripheral blood. All receptors come from a man between 50 and 59 years old with COVID-19, enrolled during active disease. Each CDR3 is given with its conserved first and last residue. D genes are given only for firm matches. Size is stated for part of the rows, as once, few or many counts, or as a class when the clone is expanded.

j_gene | d_gene | abundance | v_gene | CDR3aa | CDR3nt
TRBJ1-3 | TRBD1 | NA | TRBV7-2 | CASRSGQGLGNTIYF | TGTGCCAGCAGGTCGGGACAGGGGCTCGGAAACACCATATATTTT
TRBJ2-1 | TRBD2 | NA | TRBV5-8 | CASSLGLAGGNEQFF | TGTGCCAGCAGCTTGGGGCTAGCGGGGGGTAATGAGCAGTTCTTC
TRBJ1-2 | NA | NA | TRBV6-2/TRBV6-3 | CASSLRGQPNYGYTF | TGTGCCAGCAGCTTAAGGGGACAACCTAACTATGGCTACACCTTC
TRBJ1-5 | NA | NA | TRBV30 | CAWNTGYNQPQHF | TGTGCCTGGAATACAGGATACAATCAGCCCCAGCATTTT
TRBJ2-7 | TRBD2 | NA | TRBV15 | CATSREGTSGGYEQYF | TGTGCCACCAGCAGAGAGGGGACTAGCGGGGGATACGAGCAGTACTTC
TRBJ2-5 | TRBD2 | few | TRBV7-8 | CASSLERDGVAETQYF | TGTGCCAGCAGCTTAGAGCGGGATGGCGTAGCGGAGACCCAGTACTTC
TRBJ2-2 | TRBD1 | NA | TRBV7-9 | CASSSGQGAAGELFF | TGTGCCAGCAGCTCTGGACAGGGGGCCGCCGGGGAGCTGTTTTTT
TRBJ2-7 | NA | NA | TRBV3-1/TRBV3-2 | CASSHELGNEQYF | TGTGCCAGCAGCCACGAACTAGGGAACGAGCAGTACTTC
TRBJ1-1 | TRBD1 | NA | TRBV7-2 | CASSPLTGGWTEAFF | TGTGCCAGCAGCCCCCTGACAGGGGGCTGGACTGAAGCTTTCTTT
TRBJ2-1 | TRBD2 | NA | TRBV11-2 | CASSALAGGGNEQFF | TGTGCCAGCAGCGCACTAGCGGGGGGCGGAAATGAGCAGTTCTTC
TRBJ1-2 | NA | NA | TRBV6-5 | CASSYIPGVTYGYTF | TGTGCCAGCAGTTACATCCCCGGAGTGACCTATGGCTACACCTTC
TRBJ1-2 | NA | NA | TRBV28 | CASSFFAFGYGYTF | TGTGCCAGCAGTTTTTTCGCTTTCGGGTATGGCTACACCTTC
TRBJ1-2 | TRBD1 | NA | TRBV4-2 | CASSQPGQGSYGYTF | TGTGCCAGCAGCCAACCGGGACAGGGTTCTTATGGCTACACCTTC
TRBJ2-5 | NA | once | TRBV6-2/TRBV6-3 | CASRSTGIETQYF | TGTGCCAGCCGTTCGACAGGTATAGAGACCCAGTACTTC
TRBJ2-7 | NA | NA | TRBV24-1 | CATSDLTDEQYF | TGTGCCACCAGTGATTTGACGGACGAGCAGTACTTC
TRBJ1-4 | NA | NA | TRBV23-1 | CASITPWVPGKLFF | TGCGCCAGCATCACTCCATGGGTCCCGGGAAAACTGTTTTTT
TRBJ1-4 | TRBD1 | NA | TRBV10-3 | CAISGQGSNEKLFF | TGTGCCATCAGTGGACAGGGATCAAATGAAAAACTGTTTTTT
TRBJ1-1 | TRBD1 | NA | TRBV7-3 | CASSRQGGMNTEAFF | TGTGCCAGCAGCAGACAGGGGGGCATGAACACTGAAGCTTTCTTT
TRBJ2-2 | NA | NA | TRBV18 | CASSPPLLVSGELFF | TGTGCCAGCTCACCACCCCTCCTAGTGTCCGGGGAGCTGTTTTTT
TRBJ2-7 | NA | many | TRBV12-1 | CASSFAPAGGYYEQYF | TGTGCCAGCAGCTTTGCCCCTGCAGGGGGGTACTACGAGCAGTACTTC
TRBJ1-4 | NA | NA | TRBV7-9 | CASSLRQGNEKLFF | TGTGCCAGCAGCTTAAGGCAGGGCAATGAAAAACTGTTTTTT
TRBJ1-2 | NA | few | TRBV6-5 | CASIPGGEAGYTF | TGTGCCAGCATCCCCGGGGGGGAGGCTGGCTACACCTTC
TRBJ1-2 | TRBD1 | NA | TRBV7-2 | CASSYGTGGYTF | TGTGCCAGCAGCTATGGGACAGGCGGCTACACCTTC
TRBJ1-1 | TRBD1 | NA | TRBV7-2 | CASSSGDRRNTEAFF | TGTGCCAGCAGCTCAGGGGACAGGCGAAACACTGAAGCTTTCTTT
TRBJ1-2 | TRBD1 | few | TRBV12-3/TRBV12-4 | CASSSQGVGGYTF | TGTGCCAGCAGTTCACAGGGGGTAGGTGGCTACACCTTC
TRBJ1-1 | TRBD1 | NA | TRBV19 | CASRGQGYTEAFF | TGTGCCAGTAGAGGACAGGGCTACACTGAAGCTTTCTTT
TRBJ2-7 | TRBD1 | NA | TRBV7-3 | CASSSGQVDEQYF | TGTGCCAGCAGCTCCGGACAGGTCGACGAGCAGTACTTC
TRBJ1-5 | NA | NA | TRBV3-1/TRBV3-2 | CASSPNLKNQPQHF | TGTGCCAGCAGCCCTAATCTCAAAAATCAGCCCCAGCATTTT
TRBJ1-5 | TRBD1 | NA | TRBV5-6 | CASSLRQGPQHF | TGTGCCAGCAGCTTGCGACAGGGCCCCCAGCATTTT
TRBJ2-2 | NA | NA | TRBV4-1 | CASSHYGTPLRELFF | TGCGCCAGCAGCCACTACGGGACACCCCTTAGGGAGCTGTTTTTT
TRBJ2-7 | TRBD2 | NA | TRBV27 | CASSFRKLAGGPEQYF | TGTGCCAGCAGTTTCAGGAAACTAGCGGGGGGGCCCGAGCAGTACTTC
TRBJ2-1 | TRBD1 | NA | TRBV24-1 | CATSDAGTGYNEQFF | TGTGCCACCAGTGATGCTGGGACAGGTTACAATGAGCAGTTCTTC
TRBJ2-3 | TRBD2 | few | TRBV9 | CASSAAPVSGGRDTQYF | TGTGCCAGCAGCGCAGCCCCTGTTAGCGGGGGGCGGGATACGCAGTATTTT
TRBJ2-7 | NA | few | TRBV29-1 | CSVDFRSSTGSYEQYF | TGCAGCGTTGACTTCCGGTCATCCACGGGGTCCTACGAGCAGTACTTC
TRBJ2-1 | TRBD2 | once | TRBV6-5 | CASSSRLAGGRNEQFF | TGTGCCAGCAGTTCGAGACTAGCGGGGGGTAGGAATGAGCAGTTCTTC
TRBJ1-1 | NA | NA | TRBV6-5 | CASRLGGNTEAFF | TGTGCCAGCAGATTGGGAGGGAACACTGAAGCTTTCTTT
TRBJ2-1 | TRBD2 | NA | TRBV27 | CASRRSGGAFNEQFF | TGTGCCAGCAGGAGAAGCGGGGGGGCCTTCAATGAGCAGTTCTTC
TRBJ1-4 | NA | NA | TRBV20-1 | CSASSIGTNEKLFF | TGCAGTGCTAGTTCGATCGGGACAAATGAAAAACTGTTTTTT
TRBJ1-4 | NA | NA | TRBV23-1 | CASSQAGAGSGEKLFF | TGCGCCAGCAGTCAGGCAGGGGCGGGCTCCGGGGAAAAACTGTTTTTT
TRBJ1-3 | NA | few | TRBV25-1 | CASSELQGSGGNTIYF | TGTGCCAGCAGTGAATTACAGGGATCGGGCGGAAACACCATATATTTT
TRBJ1-4 | TRBD1 | NA | TRBV14 | CASSQQGQPNEKLFF | TGTGCCAGCAGCCAGCAGGGACAGCCTAATGAAAAACTGTTTTTT
TRBJ2-4 | NA | NA | TRBV5-5 | CASSPLPAATAKNIQYF | TGTGCCAGCAGCCCCCTTCCAGCGGCTACGGCCAAAAACATTCAGTACTTC
TRBJ1-2 | TRBD1 | few | TRBV6-2/TRBV6-3 | CASSYPGQGVNYGYTF | TGTGCCAGCAGTTACCCGGGACAGGGGGTCAACTATGGCTACACCTTC
TRBJ2-7 | TRBD2 | NA | TRBV5-1 | CASSSQGLAGGHEQYF | TGCGCCAGCAGCTCCCAGGGACTAGCGGGGGGCCACGAGCAGTACTTC
TRBJ2-1 | TRBD2 | NA | TRBV5-1 | CASSPGLAGATSYNEQFF | TGCGCCAGCAGCCCGGGACTAGCGGGGGCTACCTCCTACAATGAGCAGTTCTTC